This T cell receptor (beta chain) was identified during a study of CD4 T cell repertoires in COVID-19. Looking at the study overall: Relabeled CFSE-low cells, IL-2-expanded for roughly ten days, met spikes from other coronaviruses.

A remark on this clone: Its antigen is still unknown.

Study-level results: Several top expanded SARS-CoV-2-reactive clonotypes were shared by two or three memory subsets.

The table came from immunoSEQ multiplex PCR; TCRdb's copy has only in-frame clones and leaves some out. The sample consists of a few hundred clones, 16% of them appearing once. The junction had 11 bases not matched to a gene; V was cut back by 3 bases and J by 7 bases. The CDR3 has 16 amino acids. The germline CDR1 and CDR2 sequences are SGHRS and YFSETQ. This clonotype originated in a human donor who had COVID-19. The starting material was memory CD4+ T cells, cultured in vitro, obtained after recovery from COVID-19. V and J are TRBV5-1 and TRBJ2-1; 9 bases are shared with TRBD2. CDR3 protein: CASSWAGAGGLNEQFF. CDR3 bases: TGCGCCAGCAGCTGGGCGGGCGCGGGGGGGTTGAATGAGCAGTTCTTC.